A single sample gave rise to the 23 T cell receptor beta chains below, sequenced in a study of blood T cell repertoires in COVID-19. Using immunoSEQ multiplex PCR, the repertoire was profiled, and TCRdb retains in-frame clones only, with some absent. Of roughly 230,000 clones listed, 83% were seen once; the top ten hold around 7%. The specimen sequenced was peripheral blood. Source of these receptors: a woman aged 45 to 65 with acute or convalescent COVID-19.

V usage is TRBV9 and J usage is TRBJ2-5; TRBD1 matches at 7 bases. The junction had 13 bases not matched to a gene; V was cut back by 4 bases and J by 1 base. The CDR3 is 17 residues long. CDR1 and CDR2 from the germline V gene are SGDLS and YYNGEE. The CDR3 region is CASSNPVRDRAQETQYF. For the CDR3, the DNA is TGTGCCAGCAGCAACCCCGTTCGCGACAGGGCCCAAGAGACCCAGTACTTC.

V gene TRBV11-3 combines with J gene TRBJ2-1; 16 nucleotides match TRBD2. This CDR3 has 15 residues. V was clipped by 3 bases and J by 9 bases; unmatched bases: 2. Germline CDR1 and CDR2: SGHNT and YENEEA. As DNA, the CDR3 is TGTGCCAGCAGCTTGGGACTAGCGGGAGGGTTTGAGCAGTTCTTC. It translates to CASSLGLAGGFEQFF. The full variable domain, its missing parts supplied by reference TRBV11-3 and TRBJ2-1, is EAGVVQSPRYKIIEKKQPVAFWCNPISGHNTLYWYLQNLGQGPELLIRYENEEAVDDSQLPKDRFSAERLKGVDSTLKIQPAELGDSAVYLCASSLGLAGGFEQFFGPGTRLTVL.

The chain has TRBV5-4 and TRBJ2-5; the match to TRBD1 covers 9 bases. The V gene's germline CDR1 is SGHNT and CDR2 YYREEE (reference sequence). The CDR3 sequence is 13 residues long. The J segment lost 5 bases and the V segment lost 5 bases, leaving 4 bases of the junction unmatched. CDR3 coding DNA: TGTGCCAGCAGGGGGACAGGGAGGGAGACCCAGTACTTC. Translation: CASRGTGRETQYF.

The chain is built from TRBV13 and TRBJ2-7; no firm D call. The CDR3 sequence is 11 residues long. Trimming pared 5 bases from V and 3 bases from J, leaving 5 bases between. Germline assignment: CDR1 PRHDT and CDR2 FYEKMQ (reference sequence). The CDR3 loop reads CASSIYYEQYF. CDR3 bases: TGTGCCAGCAGCATATACTACGAGCAGTACTTC.

This clone was detected once. V is TRBV19 and J is TRBJ2-7; tentative D call: TRBD1 (6 bases). Deletions cut 3 bases from V and 2 bases from J, with 14 bases between. This CDR3 comprises 15 residues. From germline, CDR1 is LNHDA and CDR2 SQIVND (reference sequence). CDR3: CASSMGAGYAYEQYF. In DNA form, the CDR3 reads TGTGCCAGTAGTATGGGGGCAGGATACGCCTACGAGCAGTACTTC.

The rearrangement joins TRBV5-1 to TRBJ2-1; 10 bases are shared with TRBD1. V was clipped by 3 bases and J by 4 bases; unmatched bases: 7. The V gene's germline CDR1 is SGHRS and CDR2 YFSETQ. The CDR3 sequence is 16 residues long. Here the CDR3 reads CASSSSGTGEYNEQFF. As DNA, the CDR3 is TGCGCCAGCAGCTCCTCCGGGACAGGGGAATACAATGAGCAGTTCTTC.

The rearrangement joins TRBV27 to TRBJ1-5; possibly TRBD1 for D (5 bases). Germline CDR1 and CDR2: MNHEY and SMNVEV (reference sequence). V lost 5 bases and J 7 bases, leaving 36 bases between the germline ends. The CDR3 covers 21 residues. The CDR3: CASSPRFLGGRALQGEQPQHF. CDR3 coding DNA: TGTGCCAGCAGTCCTCGATTCTTGGGTGGTCGCGCCCTCCAAGGGGAACAGCCCCAGCATTTT.

The chain couples TRBV5-1 to TRBJ1-2; possibly TRBD1 for D (6 bases). Germline lookup yields CDR1 SGHRS and CDR2 YFSETQ. The V end was cut by 0 bases, the J end by 8 bases, with 11 bases between. The CDR3 is made up of 13 amino acids. The CDR3 here is CASSLDRAGGYTF. The CDR3 DNA reads as TGCGCCAGCAGCTTGGACAGGGCGGGCGGCTACACCTTC.

The chain links TRBV18 to TRBJ2-4, with D unresolved. Looked up from germline, CDR1 is KGHSH and CDR2 is LQKENI. With 3 bases removed from V and 0 bases from J, the gap between germline ends came to 6 bases. This CDR3 is 14 amino acids long. This chain's CDR3 is CASSPGRAKNIQYF. The CDR3 DNA is TGTGCCAGCTCACCTGGCAGAGCCAAAAACATTCAGTACTTC.

This sequence joins TRBV2 and TRBJ2-1, with TRBD1 matching over 10 bases. Germline V gives CDR1 SNHLY, CDR2 FYNNEI. Unmatched junction bases numbered 1, after V lost 7 bases and J lost 4 bases. The CDR3 has 13 residues. CDR3 loop: CASTGQGYNEQFF. DNA of the CDR3: TGTGCCAGCACGGGACAGGGGTACAATGAGCAGTTCTTC. Using reference TRBV2 and TRBJ2-1 for the parts outside the CDR3, the full variable domain is EPEVTQTPSHQVTQMGQEVILRCVPISNHLYFYWYRQILGQKVEFLVSFYNNEISEKSEIFDDQFSVERPDGSNFTLKIRSTKLEDSAMYFCASTGQGYNEQFFGPGTRLTVL.

This chain connects TRBV7-9 to TRBJ2-7; TRBD2 aligns across 8 bases. The CDR3 totals 14 residues. The germline CDR1 and CDR2 sequences are SEHNR and FQNEAQ (reference sequence). Trimming at V came to 0 bases and at J to 5 bases, leaving 3 bases not matched to a gene. The CDR3: CASSLAREEDEQYF. The CDR3 DNA is TGTGCCAGCAGCTTAGCGCGGGAGGAGGACGAGCAGTACTTC. The entire variable domain, with the rest obtained from reference TRBV7-9 and TRBJ2-7, is as follows: DTGVSQNPRHKITKRGQNVTFRCDPISEHNRLYWYRQTLGQGPEFLTYFQNEAQLEKSRLLSDRFSAERPKGSFSTLEIQRTEQGDSAMYLCASSLAREEDEQYFGPGTRLTVT.

The gene calls are TRBV5-4 and TRBJ2-3, with D maybe TRBD1 (5 bases). V was clipped by 3 bases and J by 3 bases, with 17 bases between them. Per the germline V gene, CDR1 is SGHNT and CDR2 is YYREEE (reference sequence). This CDR3 region has 16 residues. CDR3 residues: CASSSDIGYLTDTQYF. The CDR3 nucleotides are TGTGCCAGCAGCTCGGACATAGGGTATCTTACAGATACGCAGTATTTT.

The rearrangement uses TRBV14 and TRBJ2-3, with 11 bases identical to TRBD2. V was clipped by 4 bases and J by 0 bases; unmatched bases: 12. The CDR3 runs to 19 residues. The germline V gene encodes CDR1 SGHDN and CDR2 FVKESK. CDR3: CASSLQGLAGRPSTDTQYF. The CDR3 region has the DNA TGTGCCAGCAGCCTACAAGGACTAGCGGGTCGCCCCAGCACAGATACGCAGTATTTT.

The sample holds one count of this clone. The J gene is TRBJ1-4, the V gene TRBV29-1; 7 nucleotides match TRBD1. Germline values: CDR1 SQVTM, CDR2 ANQGSEA. V shed 7 bases and J 11 bases; nucleotides not matched to a gene: 13. There are 13 residues in the CDR3. CDR3 region: CSADTGASSKLFF. The CDR3 nucleotides read TGCAGCGCAGACACAGGGGCCAGCAGTAAACTGTTTTTT.

The rearrangement uses TRBV19 and TRBJ2-7, with 7 bases fitting TRBD1. This CDR3 is 15 amino acids long. Unmatched junction bases numbered 10, after V lost 5 bases and J lost 3 bases. Germline assignment: CDR1 LNHDA and CDR2 SQIVND (reference sequence). This chain's CDR3 is CASSPATGRGYEQYF. CDR3 sequence (DNA): TGTGCCAGTAGTCCGGCGACAGGGAGAGGCTACGAGCAGTACTTC.

CDR3 bases: TGTGCCAGCAGGGACAGGGGTGGTTCACCCCTCCACTTT. Its protein product is CASRDRGGSPLHF. V is TRBV5-8 and J is TRBJ1-6; 9 bases map to TRBD1. The CDR3 loop spans 13 amino acids. V dropped 5 bases and J dropped 9; count of bases not matched to a gene: 3. The germline CDR1 and CDR2 sequences are SGHTS and YDEGEE.

The chain links TRBV6-2 or TRBV6-3 to TRBJ2-1, with 8 bases lining up with TRBD1. Per germline, CDR1 MNHEY and CDR2 SVGEGT. The V gene end was trimmed by 5 bases and the J gene end by 7 bases; junction bases not matched to a gene: 13. CDR3 length equals 16 residues. This chain's CDR3 is CASSPQDGQGSNEQFF. CDR3 nucleotides: TGTGCCAGCAGTCCGCAGGACGGACAGGGAAGTAATGAGCAGTTCTTC.

This clone appeared once. This chain links TRBV19 with TRBJ2-1; D is possibly TRBD2 (6 bases). With 1 base removed from V and 7 bases from J, the gap between germline ends came to 20 bases. In germline, CDR1 is LNHDA, CDR2 SQIVND (reference sequence). The CDR3 sequence is 17 residues long. The CDR3 spells CASSIVVGGALWNEQFF. As DNA, the CDR3 is TGTGCCAGTAGTATAGTAGTCGGAGGGGCTCTCTGGAATGAGCAGTTCTTC.

This clone was detected only once. The V gene is TRBV19, the J gene TRBJ2-1, with 10 bases lining up with TRBD1. The CDR3 length is 15 residues. Losses at the gene ends were 6 bases for V and 2 bases for J; bases not matched to a gene: 4. Germline CDR1 LNHDA, CDR2 SQIVND (reference sequence). The DNA for the CDR3 is TGTGCCAGTAGGACCGGACAGGGGGCCTACAATGAGCAGTTCTTC. Protein sequence: CASRTGQGAYNEQFF. The variable domain in full, completed from reference TRBV19 and TRBJ2-1, reads DGGITQSPKYLFRKEGQNVTLSCEQNLNHDAMYWYRQDPGQGLRLIYYSQIVNDFQKGDIAEGYSVSREKKESFPLTVTSAQKNPTAFYLCASRTGQGAYNEQFFGPGTRLTVL.

The chain joins TRBV5-1 to TRBJ2-5; TRBD2 matches 7 bases. CDR3 length: 15 residues. Trimming at V came to 1 base and at J to 5 bases, leaving 8 bases not matched to a gene. Germline V lookup: CDR1 SGHRS, CDR2 YFSETQ. The chain's CDR3 is CASSLSGAHRETQYF. The DNA for the CDR3 is TGCGCCAGCAGCTTGAGCGGGGCCCATAGGGAGACCCAGTACTTC.

The V and J genes are TRBV4-2 and TRBJ2-7, with 7 positions matching TRBD2. Germline-derived CDR1 and CDR2 are LGHNA and YNFKEQ. The CDR3 is 14 residues long. With V trimmed by 4 bases and J by 2 bases, 5 bases remained unmatched. CDR3 sequence (DNA): TGTGCCAGCAGCCCAGATGCGGGGGCCTACGAGCAGTACTTC. This codes for CASSPDAGAYEQYF.

V is TRBV3-1 (or the pseudogene TRBV3-2) and J is TRBJ2-7, with D tentatively TRBD1 (6 bases). The CDR3 is 17 residues long. The V gene lost 0 bases and the J gene lost 3 bases, with 18 bases spanning the gap. CDR1 is LGHDT, CDR2 YNNKEL, per germline (reference sequence). CDR3 in amino acids: CASSQDFPVQGNYEQYF. CDR3 nucleotide sequence: TGTGCCAGCAGCCAAGACTTTCCGGTACAGGGTAACTACGAGCAGTACTTC.

The chain uses TRBV19 and TRBJ1-1, with 7 positions matching TRBD1. The CDR3 extends over 14 amino acids. V gave up 3 bases and J gave up 2 bases; unmatched junction bases: 3. Germline values: CDR1 LNHDA, CDR2 SQIVND (reference sequence). In DNA, the CDR3 is TGTGCCAGTAGTATTGGACAGGCCAACACTGAAGCTTTCTTT. Protein product: CASSIGQANTEAFF. The entire variable domain, with the rest obtained from reference TRBV19 and TRBJ1-1, is as follows: DGGITQSPKYLFRKEGQNVTLSCEQNLNHDAMYWYRQDPGQGLRLIYYSQIVNDFQKGDIAEGYSVSREKKESFPLTVTSAQKNPTAFYLCASSIGQANTEAFFGQGTRLTVV.